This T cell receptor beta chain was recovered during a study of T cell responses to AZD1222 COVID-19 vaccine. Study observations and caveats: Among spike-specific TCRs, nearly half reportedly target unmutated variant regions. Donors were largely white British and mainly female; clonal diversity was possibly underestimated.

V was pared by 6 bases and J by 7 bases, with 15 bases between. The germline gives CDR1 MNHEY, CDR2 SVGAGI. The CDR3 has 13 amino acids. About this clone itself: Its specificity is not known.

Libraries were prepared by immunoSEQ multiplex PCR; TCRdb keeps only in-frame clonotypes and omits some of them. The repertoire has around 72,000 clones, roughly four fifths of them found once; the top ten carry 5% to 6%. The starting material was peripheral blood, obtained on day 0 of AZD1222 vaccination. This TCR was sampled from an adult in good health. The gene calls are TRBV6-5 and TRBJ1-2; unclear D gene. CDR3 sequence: CASSPRAGGGYTF. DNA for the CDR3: TGTGCCAGCAGCCCCCGGGCAGGCGGTGGCTACACCTTC.